The 14 T cell receptor beta chains below all came from one sample that was sequenced in a study of T cells in Graves' hyperthyroidism and ophthalmopathy. From RNA transcripts, TCR beta CDR3 regions were amplified. The HTBI primer set was used in a first-round RT-PCR of the TCR CDR3. One entry per CDR3 protein, called by TCRdb with MiXCR from the multiplex PCR reads. The sample shows hundreds of thousands of distinct CDR3 sequences, under 25% of them seen only once. Sequencing was done on a sample of blood. The receptor set was obtained from a man younger than 45 with Graves' ophthalmopathy.

There are many counts of this clonotype. The rearrangement uses TRBV5-1 and TRBJ1-4; possible D gene TRBD1, 5 bases. The germline V and J ends were trimmed by 0 bases and 10 bases, with 16 bases remaining between them. In germline, CDR1 is SGHRS, CDR2 YFSETQ. This CDR3 is built from 15 residues. The CDR3 sequence: CASSLDPAGTGKLFF. CDR3 nucleotides: TGCGCCAGCAGCTTGGACCCCGCAGGGACGGGAAAACTGTTTTTT. The whole variable domain, remainder taken from reference TRBV5-1 and TRBJ1-4, is KAGVTQTPRYLIKTRGQQVTLSCSPISGHRSVSWYQQTPGQGLQFLFEYFSETQRNKGNFPGRFSGRQFSNSRSEMNVSTLELGDSALYLCASSLDPAGTGKLFFGSGTQLSVL.

At least ten counts were recorded for this clonotype. CDR3 in amino acids: CSVESGQGAYEQYF. The CDR3 nucleotides read TGCAGCGTTGAATCGGGACAGGGGGCTTACGAGCAGTACTTC. The V and J genes are TRBV29-1 and TRBJ2-7; TRBD1 aligns across 12 bases. The CDR3 runs to 14 residues. The germline V gene encodes CDR1 SQVTM and CDR2 ANQGSEA. After removal of 2 bases from V and 4 bases from J, the junction contained 3 bases not matched to a gene.

In its sample, this clonotype was seen many times. This chain joins TRBV28 and TRBJ1-1; 9 positions match TRBD1. Losses at the gene ends were 4 bases for V and 0 bases for J; bases not matched to a gene: 6. Germline V gives CDR1 MDHEN, CDR2 SYDVKM. There are 16 residues in the CDR3. The DNA of the CDR3 is TGTGCCAGCAGTTACAGGGGGCGCGGAATGAACACTGAAGCTTTCTTT. Encoded protein: CASSYRGRGMNTEAFF.

The rearrangement links TRBV9 to TRBJ1-5; no reliable D call. The CDR3 length is 15 residues. The germline CDR1 and CDR2 sequences are SGDLS and YYNGEE. The V end was cut by 4 bases, the J end by 2 bases, with 13 bases between. Here the CDR3 DNA reads TGTGCCAGCAGCACAACAGACCGGGGCAATCAGCCCCAGCATTTT. Translating it yields CASSTTDRGNQPQHF.

The genes are TRBV28 and TRBJ1-5; D gene uncertain. The ends were cut back, 7 bases at V and 4 bases at J, with 11 bases in the middle. Germline V gene data show CDR1 as MDHEN and CDR2 as SYDVKM. This CDR3 has 13 amino acids. The CDR3 DNA follows: TGTGCCAGCAAGGTTGCGAATAATCAGCCCCAGCATTTT. Translating gives CASKVANNQPQHF.

The chain has TRBV19 and TRBJ2-5; 11 bases are shared with TRBD2. With V trimmed by 6 bases and J by 5 bases, 5 bases remained unmatched. Germline lookup yields CDR1 LNHDA and CDR2 SQIVND (reference sequence). The CDR3 consists of 14 residues. The CDR3, as DNA: TGTGCCAGTAGCCGGGGACTAGCGGCGGAGACCCAGTACTTC. It specifies CASSRGLAAETQYF.

This clonotype was observed at least ten times. This chain uses TRBV20-1 with TRBJ1-2; D call uncertain. Germline V CDR1 and CDR2: DFQATT, SNEGSKA (reference sequence). This CDR3 region has 13 residues. Deletions cut 2 bases from V and 4 bases from J, with 11 bases between. In DNA form, the CDR3 reads TGCAGTGCTAGACTACCTCGGAGCTATGGCTACACCTTC. It is translated as CSARLPRSYGYTF.

This clonotype has only a few counts. The chain carries TRBV11-2 and TRBJ2-7; D may be TRBD2 (6 bases). V gave up 5 bases and J gave up 1 base, with 6 bases separating them. CDR1 SGHAT and CDR2 FQNNGV come from the germline V gene. This CDR3 contains 12 residues. CDR3 coding DNA: TGTGCCAGCAGCCGGGAGTCCTACGAGCAGTACTTC. As protein: CASSRESYEQYF.

This clonotype was seen at least ten times. This sequence joins TRBV5-1 and TRBJ2-1, with D perhaps assigned TRBD1 or TRBD2 (5 bases each). The V end was cut by 9 bases, the J end by 9 bases, with 25 bases between. The germline V gene encodes CDR1 SGHRS and CDR2 YFSETQ. This CDR3 is built from 15 residues. CDR3 DNA sequence: TGCGCCACCTCGCTGTCCGGGACGGTCAAGACTGAGCAGTTCTTC. This encodes CATSLSGTVKTEQFF.

The chain employs TRBV5-5 and TRBJ2-7; the D is unclear. Per germline, CDR1 SGHKS and CDR2 YYEKEE (reference sequence). CDR3 length: 15 residues. Trimming removed 0 bases from V and 0 bases from J, with 10 bases in between. The CDR3 DNA is TGTGCCAGCAGCTTGGAACGCGATAGCTCCTACGAGCAGTACTTC. Its protein is CASSLERDSSYEQYF.

This chain connects TRBV6-4 to TRBJ2-3; D tentatively fits TRBD1 or TRBD2 (6 bases each). Trimming stripped 3 bases from V and 6 bases from J, with 13 bases between. This CDR3 region has 14 residues. Germline values: CDR1 MRHNA, CDR2 SNTAGT. The DNA for the CDR3 is TGTGCCAGCAGTGAAGCAGGGGAGGTCGATACGCAGTATTTT. Protein product: CASSEAGEVDTQYF.

This clonotype occurred a few times. The rearrangement joins TRBV13 to TRBJ2-1; 7 nucleotides match TRBD1. V was clipped by 2 bases and J by 4 bases; unmatched bases: 5. The CDR3 is made up of 15 amino acids. CDR1 is PRHDT, CDR2 FYEKMQ, per germline (reference sequence). CDR3 bases: TGTGCCAGCAGCTTAACGGACAGGCCTTACAATGAGCAGTTCTTC. This translates into CASSLTDRPYNEQFF.

The rearrangement joins TRBV7-2 to TRBJ2-1; possible D gene TRBD1, 6 bases. This CDR3 is built from 15 residues. Trimming pared 5 bases from V and 4 bases from J, leaving 15 bases between. Germline CDR1 is SGHTA and CDR2 is FQGNSA. The CDR3 DNA sequence: TGTGCCAGCAGCCCACCCGGGACACCATACAATGAGCAGTTCTTC. Translation gives CASSPPGTPYNEQFF. Complete variable domain (other parts from reference TRBV7-2 and TRBJ2-1): GAGVSQSPSNKVTEKGKDVELRCDPISGHTALYWYRQSLGQGLEFLIYFQGNSAPDKSGLPSDRFSAERTGGSVSTLTIQRTQQEDSAVYLCASSPPGTPYNEQFFGPGTRLTVL.

The chain carries TRBV2 and TRBJ2-7, with D maybe TRBD1 (6 bases). Trimming left V 7 bases short and J 6 bases short, with 19 bases between. This CDR3 contains 14 residues. The germline gives CDR1 SNHLY, CDR2 FYNNEI. CDR3 DNA: TGTGCCAGCATAGCAGGGGCAGGGGCCATCGAGCAGTACTTC. Protein: CASIAGAGAIEQYF.